Presented here are 23 T cell receptor beta chains from one specimen sequenced in a study of blood T cell repertoires in COVID-19. Only in-frame clones appear in the TCRdb table, and some are missing; sequencing was by immunoSEQ multiplex PCR. This sample has 300,000 to 500,000 clones, with roughly 86% found just once. The specimen was PBMCs or T cells enriched from blood (not recorded which). Receptor source: a woman in her thirties or forties with acute COVID-19.

The chain employs TRBV27 and TRBJ1-2; no clear D. CDR1 MNHEY and CDR2 SMNVEV come from the germline V gene (reference sequence). There are 11 residues in the CDR3. Trimming took 7 bases from V and 6 from J, leaving 9 bases between them. The CDR3 nucleotides read TGTGCCAGCATCCTTATTAATGGCTACACCTTC. This encodes CASILINGYTF.

This clone has at least ten counts. The V and J genes are TRBV9 and TRBJ1-5, with TRBD1 matching over 7 bases. The germline gives CDR1 SGDLS, CDR2 YYNGEE. The V segment lost 3 bases and the J segment 4 bases; nucleotides outside the gene matches: 7. The CDR3 is 15 residues long. The chain's CDR3 is CASSATGVNNQPQHF. In nucleotides, the CDR3 is TGTGCCAGCAGCGCCACAGGGGTGAATAATCAGCCCCAGCATTTT.

J is TRBJ1-1 and V is TRBV4-1; a weak D match, TRBD1 (5 bases). Germline lookup yields CDR1 MGHRA and CDR2 YSYEKL. V was trimmed by 0 bases and J by 4 bases, leaving 12 bases between them. This CDR3 comprises 15 residues. CDR3 nucleotides: TGCGCCAGCAGCCAAGATGATCGGAGGGGCACTGAAGCTTTCTTT. It specifies CASSQDDRRGTEAFF.

The rearrangement joins TRBV19 to TRBJ2-3; 10 nucleotides match TRBD2. The germline gives CDR1 LNHDA, CDR2 SQIVND (reference sequence). This CDR3 comprises 14 residues. V shed 6 bases, J shed 4 bases, and the junction held 4 bases outside the gene matches. CDR3 in DNA: TGTGCCAGTAGATCTAGCGGGGGTCCAGATACGCAGTATTTT. Protein: CASRSSGGPDTQYF.

V and J are TRBV4-2 and TRBJ2-5; 15 bases are a match to TRBD2. The CDR3 totals 16 residues. CDR1 and CDR2 (germline): LGHNA, YNFKEQ. V was pared by 4 bases and J by 4 bases, with 4 bases of the junction left unmatched. This CDR3 is CASSPGLAGGRETQYF. The CDR3 region has the DNA TGTGCCAGCAGCCCGGGACTAGCGGGGGGCCGAGAGACCCAGTACTTC.

The rearrangement uses TRBV20-1 and TRBJ1-1; maybe TRBD1 (6 bases). Trimming took off 1 base at V and 11 bases at J, with 11 bases between the two ends. This CDR3 has 11 residues. The germline gives CDR1 DFQATT, CDR2 SNEGSKA (reference sequence). CDR3 in amino acids: CSARADRSAFF. In nucleotides, the CDR3 is TGCAGTGCTAGAGCTGACAGGTCGGCTTTCTTT.

V and J are TRBV27 and TRBJ1-2; a possible D gene is TRBD1 (6 bases). Trimming pared 2 bases from V and 2 bases from J, leaving 12 bases between. The CDR3 sequence is 15 residues long. From germline, CDR1 is MNHEY and CDR2 SMNVEV (reference sequence). For the CDR3, the DNA is TGTGCCAGCAGTTTAACGACAGGATCCAACTATGGCTACACCTTC. This encodes CASSLTTGSNYGYTF.

V usage is TRBV3-1 (or the pseudogene TRBV3-2) and J usage is TRBJ2-1; TRBD2 matches 8 bases. The CDR3 extends over 16 amino acids. V shed 3 bases and J 6 bases; nucleotides not matched to a gene: 10. The germline CDR1 and CDR2 sequences are LGHDT and YNNKEL (reference sequence). This CDR3 is CASSQGHSGVGNEQFF. Here the CDR3 DNA reads TGTGCCAGCAGCCAGGGGCATAGCGGGGTTGGCAATGAGCAGTTCTTC.

The chain couples TRBV29-1 to TRBJ1-5; 8 nucleotides agree with TRBD1. J was trimmed by 11 bases and V by 4 bases; bases with no gene match: 7. Germline CDR1 and CDR2: SQVTM and ANQGSEA. CDR3 length equals 12 residues. The CDR3 loop is CSVGQGPETQHF. The CDR3 DNA reads as TGCAGCGTTGGACAGGGGCCAGAGACCCAGCATTTT.

This clone has only one observation. This chain uses TRBV18 with TRBJ2-5, with D tentatively TRBD2 (6 bases). Trimming pared 4 bases from V and 5 bases from J, leaving 14 bases between. The V gene's germline CDR1 is KGHSH and CDR2 LQKENI. CDR3 length equals 14 residues. Here the CDR3 DNA reads TGTGCCAGCTCACTCCTCGGGGAGGCGGAGACCCAGTACTTC. This translates into CASSLLGEAETQYF.

The DNA of the CDR3 is TGTGCCAGCGGTCACCTACAAGAGACCCAGTACTTC. This codes for CASGHLQETQYF. The J gene is TRBJ2-5, the V gene TRBV12-3 or TRBV12-4; D gene unclear. Trimming shortened V by 8 bases and J by 2 bases, and 9 bases separated the two germline ends. The CDR3 has 12 residues.

The chain links TRBV10-3 to TRBJ2-3; D is possibly TRBD1 (6 bases). Germline V gene lookup returns CDR1 ENHRY and CDR2 SYGVKD. CDR3 length equals 14 residues. Trimming cost V 6 bases and J 2 bases, with 12 bases left between them. The CDR3 spells CAIRKTGLTDTQYF. The CDR3 nucleotides read TGTGCCATCAGGAAGACAGGACTCACAGATACGCAGTATTTT.

The V call is TRBV10-1, the J call TRBJ1-6, with D possibly matching TRBD1 (6 bases). This CDR3 region has 16 residues. The V gene lost 3 bases and the J gene lost 6 bases, with 15 bases spanning the gap. The germline V gene has CDR1 WNHNN and CDR2 SYGVQD (reference sequence). CDR3 residues: CASSEVRGYGNSPLHF. Here the CDR3 DNA reads TGCGCCAGCAGTGAAGTCAGGGGTTATGGTAATTCACCCCTCCACTTT.

The rearrangement joins TRBV13 to TRBJ1-3, with D maybe TRBD1 (5 bases). Germline loops: CDR1 PRHDT, CDR2 FYEKMQ (reference sequence). The V and J ends lost 3 bases and 0 bases respectively, with 12 bases between them. CDR3 length equals 16 residues. The CDR3 DNA sequence: TGTGCCAGCAGCTTTTCCGGACAAGCCTCTGGAAACACCATATATTTT. It is translated as CASSFSGQASGNTIYF.

The chain couples TRBV7-9 to TRBJ1-4; the match to TRBD1 covers 9 bases. V dropped 4 bases and J dropped 9; count of bases not matched to a gene: 3. Germline V lookup: CDR1 SEHNR, CDR2 FQNEAQ (reference sequence). CDR3 size: 13 residues. CDR3 sequence (DNA): TGTGCCAGCAGCTCTGGGACAGGGAAAAAACTGTTTTTT. Amino acids: CASSSGTGKKLFF.

CDR3 region: CASSGGALGSAGHGYTF. Here the CDR3 DNA reads TGTGCCAGCAGTGGGGGAGCTTTAGGGTCTGCTGGCCATGGCTACACCTTC. J is TRBJ1-2 and V is TRBV6-1; D gene uncertain. Germline V gene sequence: CDR1 MNHNS, CDR2 SASEGT. The CDR3 spans 17 residues. Trimming cost V 4 bases and J 6 bases, with 24 bases left between them.

This CDR3 reads CASGQGGKNIQYF. The CDR3 DNA follows: TGTGCCAGTGGACAGGGCGGCAAAAACATTCAGTACTTC. V and J are TRBV25-1 and TRBJ2-4; the match to TRBD1 covers 8 bases. V gave up 9 bases and J gave up 3 bases; unmatched junction bases: 4. Germline CDR1 MGHDK, CDR2 SYGVNS. The CDR3 has 13 residues.

The V call is TRBV5-6, the J call TRBJ1-6; D might be TRBD1 (5 bases). V dropped 4 bases and J dropped 7 bases, with 15 bases sitting between them. From germline, CDR1 is SGHDT and CDR2 YYEEEE. This CDR3 is 15 amino acids long. Here the CDR3 reads CASSIRQRTNSPLHF. The CDR3 region has the DNA TGTGCCAGCAGCATAAGACAGAGAACCAATTCACCCCTCCACTTT. Full variable domain (outside the CDR3, taken from reference TRBV5-6 and TRBJ1-6): DAGVTQSPTHLIKTRGQQVTLRCSPKSGHDTVSWYQQALGQGPQFIFQYYEEEERQRGNFPDRFSGHQFPNYSSELNVNALLLGDSALYLCASSIRQRTNSPLHFGNGTRLTVT.

This chain uses TRBV29-1 with TRBJ1-2, with 7 bases that match TRBD1. Losses at the gene ends were 6 bases for V and 6 bases for J; bases not matched to a gene: 13. CDR1 is SQVTM and CDR2 is ANQGSEA in the germline V gene. The CDR3 totals 14 residues. DNA of the CDR3: TGCAGCGTCCTTCTGGAGACAGGGTTACATGGCTACACCTTC. This gives the protein CSVLLETGLHGYTF.

The rearrangement links TRBV14 to TRBJ2-7; 8 nucleotides match TRBD1. The CDR3 is 16 residues long. V dropped 4 bases and J dropped 0; count of bases not matched to a gene: 8. Germline CDR1 reads SGHDN; CDR2 reads FVKESK. The CDR3 loop reads CASSPAGGSISYEQYF. The CDR3 DNA follows: TGTGCCAGCAGCCCCGCAGGGGGCTCCATCTCCTACGAGCAGTACTTC.

The chain employs TRBV7-8 and TRBJ1-2; no firm D call. The CDR3 loop spans 11 amino acids. Germline-derived CDR1 and CDR2 are SGHVS and FQNEAQ. The V end lost 10 bases, the J end lost 7 bases, and 13 bases lay between the germline ends. CDR3 nucleotides: TGTGCCACTCCCGAAGGAGGTGGCTACACCTTC. Translation gives CATPEGGGYTF.

The J gene is TRBJ1-1, the V gene TRBV19, with TRBD1 matching 7 bases. Germline V gene lookup returns CDR1 LNHDA and CDR2 SQIVND (reference sequence). The J segment lost 0 bases and the V segment lost 7 bases, leaving 8 bases of the junction unmatched. The CDR3 runs 15 residues. The CDR3 spells CASTVTGRVNTEAFF. DNA for the CDR3: TGTGCCAGTACCGTGACAGGGCGGGTGAACACTGAAGCTTTCTTT. Together with reference TRBV19 and TRBJ1-1, the CDR3 gives the full variable domain: DGGITQSPKYLFRKEGQNVTLSCEQNLNHDAMYWYRQDPGQGLRLIYYSQIVNDFQKGDIAEGYSVSREKKESFPLTVTSAQKNPTAFYLCASTVTGRVNTEAFFGQGTRLTVV.

The chain recombines TRBV18 with TRBJ2-5; 8 bases are a match to TRBD2. CDR3 length equals 18 residues. CDR1 and CDR2 (germline): KGHSH, LQKENI. V lost 6 bases and J lost 1; bases outside the gene matches: 16. The CDR3 sequence is CASSQTPPSGGSQETQYF. The CDR3 DNA reads TGTGCCAGCTCCCAGACGCCCCCCAGCGGGGGTTCCCAAGAGACCCAGTACTTC. The whole variable domain, filled in from reference TRBV18 and TRBJ2-5, reads NAGVMQNPRHLVRRRGQEARLRCSPMKGHSHVYWYRQLPEEGLKFMVYLQKENIIDESGMPKERFSAEFPKEGPSILRIQQVVRGDSAAYFCASSQTPPSGGSQETQYFGPGTRLLVL.